This is a list of T cell receptor beta chains from one sample in a study of blood T cell repertoires in COVID-19. Only in-frame clones appear in the TCRdb table, and some are missing; sequencing was by immunoSEQ multiplex PCR. The repertoire holds about 270,000 clones, with around 93% as singletons. Sequences were obtained from PBMCs or T cells enriched from blood (not recorded which). Every receptor here comes from a middle-aged man who had been exposed to COVID-19. Both conserved end residues are part of each CDR3. The order of the fields is J gene, D gene, V gene, CDR3 protein, CDR3 DNA. The D gene is left open where the match is weak.

j_gene: TRBJ2-2; d_gene: TRBD1; v_gene: TRBV3-1/TRBV3-2; CDR3aa: CASSLERQGARTGELFF; CDR3nt: TGTGCCAGCAGCCTAGAACGACAGGGGGCGAGGACCGGGGAGCTGTTTTTT
j_gene: TRBJ2-1; d_gene: NA; v_gene: TRBV6-5; CDR3aa: CASSYSSTGSYNEQFF; CDR3nt: TGTGCCAGCAGTTACTCGTCGACAGGCTCCTACAATGAGCAGTTCTTC
j_gene: TRBJ1-2; d_gene: TRBD1; v_gene: TRBV9; CDR3aa: CASSVPRDRTNYGYTF; CDR3nt: TGTGCCAGCAGCGTCCCCCGGGACAGGACTAACTATGGCTACACCTTC
j_gene: TRBJ2-3; d_gene: NA; v_gene: TRBV19; CDR3aa: CASSRFRERGTDTQYF; CDR3nt: TGTGCCAGTAGTAGGTTTAGGGAGAGGGGCACAGATACGCAGTATTTT
j_gene: TRBJ2-1; d_gene: TRBD2; v_gene: TRBV24-1; CDR3aa: CATSDSARGLAGAENEQFF; CDR3nt: TGTGCCACCAGTGACTCTGCGAGGGGACTAGCGGGAGCAGAGAATGAGCAGTTCTTC
j_gene: TRBJ2-1; d_gene: TRBD2; v_gene: TRBV6-2/TRBV6-3; CDR3aa: CASSTWTSGRSYNEQFF; CDR3nt: TGTGCCAGCAGCACATGGACTAGCGGTCGCTCCTACAATGAGCAGTTCTTC
j_gene: TRBJ2-7; d_gene: NA; v_gene: TRBV15; CDR3aa: CATSRSRVICRIRYYEQYF; CDR3nt: TGTGCCACCAGCAGATCACGGGTCATTTGTCGAATTCGATACTACGAGCAGTACTTC
j_gene: TRBJ2-5; d_gene: NA; v_gene: TRBV28; CDR3aa: CASSLQETSPQETQYF; CDR3nt: TGTGCCAGCAGTTTACAAGAGACTAGTCCCCAAGAGACCCAGTACTTC
j_gene: TRBJ2-7; d_gene: NA; v_gene: TRBV6-1; CDR3aa: CASSDKRQTYEQYF; CDR3nt: TGTGCCAGCAGTGACAAAAGACAGACCTACGAGCAGTACTTC
j_gene: TRBJ2-2; d_gene: TRBD2; v_gene: TRBV28; CDR3aa: CASSLRRELTGELFF; CDR3nt: TGTGCCAGCAGTTTGAGGCGGGAGCTTACCGGGGAGCTGTTTTTT
j_gene: TRBJ1-1; d_gene: TRBD1; v_gene: TRBV24-1; CDR3aa: CATSAGQGIGTEAFF; CDR3nt: TGTGCCACCAGTGCAGGACAGGGGATTGGCACTGAAGCTTTCTTT
j_gene: TRBJ2-2; d_gene: NA; v_gene: TRBV6-5; CDR3aa: CATHRNTGELFF; CDR3nt: TGTGCCACTCACAGGAACACCGGGGAGCTGTTTTTT
j_gene: TRBJ1-2; d_gene: TRBD1; v_gene: TRBV6-6; CDR3aa: CASSPTLTGNGYTF; CDR3nt: TGTGCCAGCAGCCCCACACTGACAGGGAATGGCTACACCTTC
j_gene: TRBJ2-4; d_gene: TRBD2; v_gene: TRBV15; CDR3aa: CATSRDLAGGTIAKNIQYF; CDR3nt: TGTGCCACCAGCAGAGATTTAGCGGGAGGCACAATAGCCAAAAACATTCAGTACTTC